This passage covers 32 T cell receptor beta chains from one sample sequenced in a study of shared clonotypes between healthy human individuals. Only in-frame clones appear in the TCRdb table, and some are missing; sequencing was by immunoSEQ multiplex PCR. The sample contains over a million clones, roughly 96% of which appear only once. The sequencing input was naive CD4+ T cells sorted from blood. Subset denoted: CD45RA+ positively selected. The receptors here all came from a man between 25 and 39 years old in good health.

This clone was counted a single time. The chain is built from TRBV6-5 and TRBJ1-1, with D uncertain. The CDR3 length is 15 residues. V was trimmed by 0 bases and J by 2 bases, leaving 10 bases between them. CDR1 MNHEY and CDR2 SVGAGI come from the germline V gene. The CDR3 DNA sequence: TGTGCCAGCAGTTACTCCTTGCTGGGAAACACTGAAGCTTTCTTT. Amino acid sequence: CASSYSLLGNTEAFF.

The chain carries TRBV5-6 and TRBJ2-2, with TRBD1 matching 7 bases. Germline-derived CDR1 and CDR2 are SGHDT and YYEEEE. The junction had 7 bases not matched to a gene; V was cut back by 1 base and J by 4 bases. The CDR3 has 16 residues. The CDR3 DNA sequence: TGTGCCAGCAGCTTGTTACAGGGGTCGTTCACCGGGGAGCTGTTTTTT. Amino acids: CASSLLQGSFTGELFF. Looking up the rest from reference TRBV5-6 and TRBJ2-2 gives the full variable domain: DAGVTQSPTHLIKTRGQQVTLRCSPKSGHDTVSWYQQALGQGPQFIFQYYEEEERQRGNFPDRFSGHQFPNYSSELNVNALLLGDSALYLCASSLLQGSFTGELFFGEGSRLTVL.

The chain couples TRBV5-1 to TRBJ2-1, with 15 bases aligning to TRBD2. The V gene end was trimmed by 0 bases and the J gene end by 4 bases; junction bases not matched to a gene: 2. The CDR3 has 17 amino acids. Germline assignment: CDR1 SGHRS and CDR2 YFSETQ. This CDR3 is CASSLDGLAGGYNEQFF. CDR3 DNA: TGCGCCAGCAGCTTGGACGGACTAGCGGGAGGGTACAATGAGCAGTTCTTC. The complete variable domain, with remaining parts taken from reference TRBV5-1 and TRBJ2-1, reads KAGVTQTPRYLIKTRGQQVTLSCSPISGHRSVSWYQQTPGQGLQFLFEYFSETQRNKGNFPGRFSGRQFSNSRSEMNVSTLELGDSALYLCASSLDGLAGGYNEQFFGPGTRLTVL.

The chain uses TRBV5-4 and TRBJ2-5, with a possible D match to TRBD2 (5 bases). Germline CDR1 and CDR2: SGHNT and YYREEE (reference sequence). The CDR3 contains 12 residues. Between the trimmed V and J ends, which lost 5 bases and 1 base, there was a span of 6 bases. For the CDR3, the DNA is TGTGCCAGCAGGGGAGCCCAAGAGACCCAGTACTTC. This translates into CASRGAQETQYF.

The chain combines TRBV5-6 with TRBJ1-2; 7 bases line up with TRBD1. In germline, CDR1 is SGHDT, CDR2 YYEEEE. This CDR3 has 15 amino acids. V gave up 6 bases and J gave up 8 bases; unmatched junction bases: 16. The CDR3 sequence is CASTDPRGTAEGYTF. The CDR3 DNA reads as TGTGCCAGCACCGACCCGCGGGGGACAGCCGAGGGCTACACCTTC.

The chain joins TRBV30 to TRBJ1-3; D unresolved. Between the trimmed V and J ends, which lost 5 bases and 7 bases, there was a span of 9 bases. Germline lookup yields CDR1 GTSNPN and CDR2 SVGIG (reference sequence). The CDR3 covers 11 residues. The CDR3 loop is CAWHRSNTIYF. CDR3 DNA: TGTGCCTGGCACCGCTCTAACACCATATATTTT.

The chain combines TRBV7-9 with TRBJ1-2; D gene unclear. V was clipped by 7 bases and J by 3 bases, with 24 bases between them. In germline, CDR1 is SEHNR, CDR2 FQNEAQ (reference sequence). CDR3 length: 17 residues. CDR3 in amino acids: CASTLRASDLGDYGYTF. DNA for the CDR3: TGTGCCAGCACTCTCCGCGCCTCCGATTTGGGCGACTATGGCTACACCTTC.

The chain couples TRBV28 to TRBJ2-1; no clear D gene. The CDR3 loop spans 12 amino acids. V lost 2 bases and J lost 13, with 12 bases in between. Per germline, CDR1 MDHEN and CDR2 SYDVKM. The CDR3 nucleotides are TGTGCCAGCAGTTTAACCACCACCATCCAGTTCTTC. This translates into CASSLTTTIQFF.

The chain carries TRBV9 and TRBJ2-1, with 7 bases that match TRBD2. Germline V CDR1 and CDR2: SGDLS, YYNGEE. After removal of 2 bases from V and 6 bases from J, the junction contained 11 bases not matched to a gene. CDR3 length equals 16 residues. CDR3 in DNA: TGTGCCAGCAGCGTTAAACCGGGACTAACATTCAATGAGCAGTTCTTC. Amino acid sequence: CASSVKPGLTFNEQFF.

CDR3: CSVSLVPEATSSYNEQFF. The CDR3 DNA reads as TGCAGCGTTTCATTGGTACCAGAAGCTACAAGCTCCTACAATGAGCAGTTCTTC. V usage is TRBV29-1 and J usage is TRBJ2-1; no reliable D call. V lost 5 bases, J lost 0 bases, and 23 bases lay in between. The CDR3 has 18 residues. Germline V lookup: CDR1 SQVTM, CDR2 ANQGSEA.

The chain employs TRBV7-9 and TRBJ2-5; tentatively, D is TRBD2 (6 bases). With 6 bases removed from V and 5 bases from J, the gap between germline ends came to 16 bases. The CDR3 spans 14 residues. CDR1 SEHNR and CDR2 FQNEAQ come from the germline V gene (reference sequence). Here the CDR3 reads CASRNSSAGETQYF. In DNA, the CDR3 is TGTGCCAGCAGAAACAGCTCCGCGGGGGAGACCCAGTACTTC.

The chain employs TRBV29-1 and TRBJ2-4, with TRBD1 matching 8 bases. The germline V gene has CDR1 SQVTM and CDR2 ANQGSEA. The junction had 6 bases not matched to a gene; V was cut back by 6 bases and J by 5 bases. The CDR3 is 13 residues long. The CDR3 nucleotides are TGCAGCGTACCGGGACAGGATCAAAACATTCAGTACTTC. Amino acid sequence: CSVPGQDQNIQYF.

This chain uses TRBV9 with TRBJ2-3; 13 nucleotides align to TRBD2. The CDR3 loop spans 17 amino acids. V dropped 0 bases and J dropped 4; count of bases not matched to a gene: 5. In germline, CDR1 is SGDLS, CDR2 YYNGEE. CDR3 nucleotides: TGTGCCAGCAGCGTAGGGGTAGGACTAGCGGGAGCAGATACGCAGTATTTT. Protein product: CASSVGVGLAGADTQYF.

The rearrangement joins TRBV4-3 to TRBJ2-7; D is ambiguous. The CDR3 is made up of 15 amino acids. V shed 0 bases and J shed 0 bases, with 9 bases lying between them. CDR1 LGHNA and CDR2 YSLEER come from the germline V gene. The CDR3 DNA reads as TGCGCCAGCAGCCAAGATTTAGGGTTCTCCTACGAGCAGTACTTC. The encoded protein is CASSQDLGFSYEQYF.

The V call is TRBV2, the J call TRBJ2-7; 10 nucleotides align to TRBD1. From germline, CDR1 is SNHLY and CDR2 FYNNEI. V was pared by 4 bases and J by 2 bases, with 8 bases of the junction left unmatched. CDR3 length: 16 residues. CDR3 in DNA: TGTGCCAGCAGTGGGGGACAGGGGAAGAGGACCTACGAGCAGTACTTC. The encoded protein is CASSGGQGKRTYEQYF. Together with reference TRBV2 and TRBJ2-7, the CDR3 gives the full variable domain: EPEVTQTPSHQVTQMGQEVILRCVPISNHLYFYWYRQILGQKVEFLVSFYNNEISEKSEIFDDQFSVERPDGSNFTLKIRSTKLEDSAMYFCASSGGQGKRTYEQYFGPGTRLTVT.

The V gene is TRBV5-1, the J gene TRBJ2-1; D gene uncertain. This CDR3 is built from 12 residues. The ends were cut back, 3 bases at V and 8 bases at J, with 9 bases in the middle. Germline V gene lookup returns CDR1 SGHRS and CDR2 YFSETQ. The CDR3 loop is CASSSYEHEQFF. As DNA, the CDR3 is TGCGCCAGCAGCTCGTATGAACATGAGCAGTTCTTC.

The V and J genes are TRBV5-1 and TRBJ2-4; TRBD2 might be the D (6 bases). The CDR3 loop spans 16 amino acids. Per the germline V gene, CDR1 is SGHRS and CDR2 is YFSETQ. V was pared by 4 bases and J by 1 base, with 15 bases between. The CDR3 DNA reads TGCGCCAGCAGCAACCGGAGGGTAGGGGCCAAAAACATTCAGTACTTC. This gives the protein CASSNRRVGAKNIQYF.

This CDR3 reads CASSLPGRLNTEAFF. The CDR3 region has the DNA TGTGCCAGCAGCTTGCCAGGACGGTTGAACACTGAAGCTTTCTTT. The rearrangement links TRBV5-5 to TRBJ1-1; D is unclear. Germline CDR1 reads SGHKS; CDR2 reads YYEKEE (reference sequence). Trimming shortened V by 1 base and J by 0 bases, and 10 bases separated the two germline ends. This CDR3 is 15 amino acids long.

The genes are TRBV5-6 and TRBJ2-7, with D hard to call. V shed 2 bases and J shed 1 base, with 10 bases lying between them. Germline-derived CDR1 and CDR2 are SGHDT and YYEEEE. The CDR3 spans 14 residues. The CDR3 DNA follows: TGTGCCAGCAGCTTTCGTCTATTGTCCTACGAGCAGTACTTC. This codes for CASSFRLLSYEQYF.

The CDR3 region has the DNA TGTGCCTCCAGGCTGGGGGTTTCGGGGACCGGGGAGCTGTTTTTT. Its protein is CASRLGVSGTGELFF. The gene calls are TRBV10-3 and TRBJ2-2; D could derive from TRBD1 or TRBD2 (5 bases each). V lost 11 bases and J lost 5, with 21 bases in between. The CDR3 runs 15 residues. Per the germline V gene, CDR1 is ENHRY and CDR2 is SYGVKD.

The chain has TRBV6-6 and TRBJ2-1; D perhaps matches TRBD1 (5 bases). The V gene's germline CDR1 is MNHNY and CDR2 SVGAGI (reference sequence). The CDR3 covers 15 residues. V shed 4 bases and J shed 1 base, with 11 bases lying between them. The CDR3 spells CASSFQGSSYNEQFF. The CDR3 DNA reads as TGTGCCAGCAGTTTCCAGGGTAGTTCCTACAATGAGCAGTTCTTC.

This chain joins TRBV19 and TRBJ2-7; D might be TRBD1 (6 bases). Germline loops: CDR1 LNHDA, CDR2 SQIVND (reference sequence). Trimming took 5 bases from V and 3 from J, leaving 14 bases between them. This CDR3 has 14 amino acids. The CDR3 DNA follows: TGTGCCAGTAGTCTTTTGGGGGCAGTCTACGAGCAGTACTTC. Translating gives CASSLLGAVYEQYF.

V usage is TRBV30 and J usage is TRBJ2-5; D could derive from TRBD1 or TRBD2 (5 bases each). Per the germline V gene, CDR1 is GTSNPN and CDR2 is SVGIG (reference sequence). The CDR3 contains 14 residues. V lost 4 bases and J lost 6, with 18 bases in between. CDR3 region: CAWTPGTAGKTQYF. Here the CDR3 DNA reads TGTGCCTGGACCCCGGGGACGGCGGGTAAGACCCAGTACTTC.

The rearrangement joins TRBV27 to TRBJ2-3, with 8 bases matching TRBD1. CDR1 MNHEY and CDR2 SMNVEV come from the germline V gene (reference sequence). This CDR3 comprises 16 residues. V was pared by 6 bases and J by 4 bases, with 12 bases of the junction left unmatched. The CDR3 sequence: CASSLLRGRAADTQYF. DNA of the CDR3: TGTGCCAGCAGCCTCCTCAGGGGGCGAGCGGCAGATACGCAGTATTTT.

This chain connects TRBV7-2 to TRBJ1-3; D ambiguous. The ends were cut back, 4 bases at V and 0 bases at J, with 10 bases in the middle. Germline loops: CDR1 SGHTA, CDR2 FQGNSA. There are 15 residues in the CDR3. CDR3 in DNA: TGTGCCAGCAGCTCAGACGGTTCCTCTGGAAACACCATATATTTT. It is translated as CASSSDGSSGNTIYF.

This chain joins TRBV28 and TRBJ1-5; a possible D gene is TRBD1 (6 bases). The CDR3 runs to 17 residues. Germline loops: CDR1 MDHEN, CDR2 SYDVKM. Trimming removed 4 bases at V and 0 bases at J, with 16 bases between. CDR3 amino acids: CASSYPRGDYSNQPQHF. The DNA of the CDR3 is TGTGCCAGCAGTTACCCGAGGGGGGATTATAGCAATCAGCCCCAGCATTTT.

The chain recombines TRBV4-1 with TRBJ2-7; 7 bases are shared with TRBD2. Germline CDR1 and CDR2: MGHRA and YSYEKL. There are 15 residues in the CDR3. V gave up 4 bases and J gave up 3 bases; unmatched junction bases: 9. The CDR3: CASSLSSGGGYEQYF. CDR3 sequence (DNA): TGCGCCAGCAGCCTTTCTTCGGGCGGGGGCTACGAGCAGTACTTC.

The genes are TRBV5-1 and TRBJ2-5; D gene ambiguous. The germline V gene has CDR1 SGHRS and CDR2 YFSETQ. The V and J ends lost 0 bases and 5 bases respectively, with 14 bases between them. The CDR3 length is 15 residues. As DNA, the CDR3 is TGCGCCAGCAGCTTGGTTGAGGACCACTCGGAGACCCAGTACTTC. Translation: CASSLVEDHSETQYF.

The rearrangement joins TRBV30 to TRBJ1-2, with D possibly matching TRBD1 (6 bases). V gave up 2 bases and J gave up 8 bases, with 12 bases separating them. Looked up from germline, CDR1 is GTSNPN and CDR2 is SVGIG (reference sequence). CDR3 length equals 12 residues. The CDR3 region is CAWSQGTVGYTF. Here the CDR3 DNA reads TGTGCCTGGAGTCAGGGGACCGTAGGCTACACCTTC. The complete variable domain, with remaining parts taken from reference TRBV30 and TRBJ1-2, reads SQTIHQWPATLVQPVGSPLSLECTVEGTSNPNLYWYRQAAGRGLQLLFYSVGIGQISSEVPQNLSASRPQDRQFILSSKKLLLSDSGFYLCAWSQGTVGYTFGSGTRLTVV.

J is TRBJ1-2 and V is TRBV12-2. TRBV12-2 is described as a pseudogene. The CDR3 contains 16 residues. Here the CDR3 DNA reads TGTGCAAGTCGTAGCCGGGACCGTCAAAATTCTAGCGGCTACACCTTC. Its protein product is CASRSRDRQNSSGYTF.

The chain employs TRBV27 and TRBJ2-7; D might be TRBD1 (6 bases). With 5 bases removed from V and 3 bases from J, the gap between germline ends came to 17 bases. This CDR3 contains 15 residues. The germline V gene encodes CDR1 MNHEY and CDR2 SMNVEV (reference sequence). Written as DNA, the CDR3 is TGTGCCAGCAGTCCCTCCCCGACAGGAGACTACGAGCAGTACTTC. Residues: CASSPSPTGDYEQYF.

The chain recombines TRBV7-2 with TRBJ1-5, with a weak D call TRBD1 (5 bases). Germline values: CDR1 SGHTA, CDR2 FQGNSA. The CDR3 sequence is 14 residues long. V was trimmed by 5 bases and J by 4 bases, leaving 12 bases between them. As DNA, the CDR3 is TGTGCCAGCAGCCAGACAGTGATTAATCAGCCCCAGCATTTT. Protein product: CASSQTVINQPQHF.